Listed here is a single TCR beta chain. What it recognizes is unknown. V dropped 3 bases and J dropped 1 base, with 9 bases sitting between them. The CDR3 extends over 14 amino acids. Germline V CDR1 and CDR2: SGHAT, FQNNGV. The data are from a study of T cell responses to AZD1222 COVID-19 vaccine. General study results and limits: Donor demographics were predominantly white British with a female majority; clonal diversity may be underestimated. The study sampled repertoires only after the peak T cell response.

Here immunoSEQ multiplex PCR was the method, and the copy in TCRdb shows in-frame clones only, minus some. The repertoire holds more than 60,000 clones, with around 83% as singletons. Sample: peripheral blood, taken on day 0 of AZD1222 vaccination. The chain carries TRBV11-2 and TRBJ1-1; D is unresolved. The clonotype was recovered from an adult in good health. For the CDR3, the DNA is TGTGCCAGCAGCTTCCTAACAGAGAACACTGAAGCTTTCTTT. Its translation is CASSFLTENTEAFF.